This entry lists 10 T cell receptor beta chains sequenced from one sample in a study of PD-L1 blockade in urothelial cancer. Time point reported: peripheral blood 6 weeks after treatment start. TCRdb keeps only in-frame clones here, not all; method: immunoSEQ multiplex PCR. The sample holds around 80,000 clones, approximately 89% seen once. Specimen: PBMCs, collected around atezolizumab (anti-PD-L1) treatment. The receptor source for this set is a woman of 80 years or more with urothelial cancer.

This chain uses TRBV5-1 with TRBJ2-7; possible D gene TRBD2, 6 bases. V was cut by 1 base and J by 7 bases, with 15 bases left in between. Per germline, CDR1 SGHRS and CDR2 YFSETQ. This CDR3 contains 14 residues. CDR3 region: CASSLNPGDREQYF. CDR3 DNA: TGCGCCAGCAGCTTGAATCCGGGAGATAGGGAGCAGTACTTC.

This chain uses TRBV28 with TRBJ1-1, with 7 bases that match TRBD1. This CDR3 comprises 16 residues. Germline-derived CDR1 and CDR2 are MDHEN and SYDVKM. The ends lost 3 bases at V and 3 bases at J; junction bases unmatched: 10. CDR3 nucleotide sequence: TGTGCCAGCAGTTTTGCAGGGCGGCAGGGGGACACTGAAGCTTTCTTT. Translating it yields CASSFAGRQGDTEAFF.

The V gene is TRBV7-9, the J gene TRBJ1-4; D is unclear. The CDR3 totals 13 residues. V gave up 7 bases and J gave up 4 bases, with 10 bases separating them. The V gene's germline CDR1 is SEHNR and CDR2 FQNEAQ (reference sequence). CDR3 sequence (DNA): TGTGCCAGCACGAGAGGAATTAATGAAAAACTGTTTTTT. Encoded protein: CASTRGINEKLFF.

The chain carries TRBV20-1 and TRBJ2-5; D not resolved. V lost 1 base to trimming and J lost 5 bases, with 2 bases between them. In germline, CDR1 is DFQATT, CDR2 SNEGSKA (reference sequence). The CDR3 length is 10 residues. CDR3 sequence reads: CSARAETQYF. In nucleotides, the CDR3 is TGCAGTGCTAGAGCGGAGACCCAGTACTTC.

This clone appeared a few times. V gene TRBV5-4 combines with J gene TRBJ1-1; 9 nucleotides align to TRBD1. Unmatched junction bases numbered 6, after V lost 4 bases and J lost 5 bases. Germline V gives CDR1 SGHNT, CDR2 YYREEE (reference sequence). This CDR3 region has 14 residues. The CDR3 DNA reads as TGTGCCAGCAGCCAGGGACAGGGAGGGACTGAAGCTTTCTTT. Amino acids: CASSQGQGGTEAFF. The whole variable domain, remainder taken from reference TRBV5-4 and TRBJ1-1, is ETGVTQSPTHLIKTRGQQVTLRCSSQSGHNTVSWYQQALGQGPQFIFQYYREEENGRGNFPPRFSGLQFPNYSSELNVNALELDDSALYLCASSQGQGGTEAFFGQGTRLTVV.

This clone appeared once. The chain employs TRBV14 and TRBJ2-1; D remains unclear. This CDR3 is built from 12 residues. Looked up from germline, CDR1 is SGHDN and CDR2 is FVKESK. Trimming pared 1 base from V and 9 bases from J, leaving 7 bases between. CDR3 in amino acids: CASSQVNGEQFF. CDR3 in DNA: TGTGCCAGCAGCCAAGTCAACGGTGAGCAGTTCTTC. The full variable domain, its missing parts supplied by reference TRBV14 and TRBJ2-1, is EAGVTQFPSHSVIEKGQTVTLRCDPISGHDNLYWYRRVMGKEIKFLLHFVKESKQDESGMPNNRFLAERTGGTYSTLKVQPAELEDSGVYFCASSQVNGEQFFGPGTRLTVL.

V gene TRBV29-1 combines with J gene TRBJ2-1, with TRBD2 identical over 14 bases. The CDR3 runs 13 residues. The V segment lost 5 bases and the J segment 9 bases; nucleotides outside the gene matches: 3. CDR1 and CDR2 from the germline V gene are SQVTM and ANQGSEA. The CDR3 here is CSVKTSGRGEQFF. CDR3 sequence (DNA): TGCAGCGTTAAGACTAGCGGGAGGGGTGAGCAGTTCTTC.

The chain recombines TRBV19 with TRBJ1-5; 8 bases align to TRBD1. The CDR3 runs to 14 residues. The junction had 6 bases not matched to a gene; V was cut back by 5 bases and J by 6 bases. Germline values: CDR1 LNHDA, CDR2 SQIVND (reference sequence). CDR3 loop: CASSLKQGGQPQHF. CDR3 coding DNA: TGTGCCAGTAGTCTCAAACAGGGGGGTCAGCCCCAGCATTTT.

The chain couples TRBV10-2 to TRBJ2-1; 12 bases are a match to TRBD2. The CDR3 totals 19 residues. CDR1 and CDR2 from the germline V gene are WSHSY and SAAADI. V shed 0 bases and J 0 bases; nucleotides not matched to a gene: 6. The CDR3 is CASSESRLAGGPSYNEQFF. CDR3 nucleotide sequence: TGCGCCAGCAGTGAGTCCCGGCTAGCGGGAGGGCCCTCCTACAATGAGCAGTTCTTC.

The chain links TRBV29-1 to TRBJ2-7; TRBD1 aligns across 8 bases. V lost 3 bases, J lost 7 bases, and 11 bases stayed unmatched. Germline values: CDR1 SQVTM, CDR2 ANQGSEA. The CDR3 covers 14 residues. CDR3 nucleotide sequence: TGCAGCGTTGACTCGACAGGGGCGGGTCGGGAGCAGTACTTC. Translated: CSVDSTGAGREQYF.